This TCR beta chain derives from a study of T cells in localized non-small cell lung cancer. The method was immunoSEQ multiplex PCR; TCRdb's version includes in-frame clones alone and lacks a portion of them. The sample consists of 32,000 or so clones, almost 90% of them appearing once. The CDR3 length is 18 residues. The starting material was peripheral blood, obtained before any cancer treatment. The chain recombines TRBV21-1 with TRBJ2-7; TRBD1 reflects the table's D call only, with no check against the DNA. TRBV21-1 is marked as a pseudogene. This clonotype originated in a man aged 35 to 70 with stage I lung adenocarcinoma. The DNA of the CDR3 is TGTGCCAGCAGCAAACATCCCAGGGTAAGTCCCTGCTCCTACGAGCAGTACTTC. Its protein is CASSKHPRVSPCSYEQYF.